This is a list of T cell receptor beta chains from one sample in a study of cytomegalovirus exposure and HLA in healthy donors. Data came from immunoSEQ multiplex PCR; TCRdb stores just in-frame clones and leaves some out. Of roughly 180,000 clones listed, under 85% were seen once; the top ten hold about 2.9%. The specimen sequenced was PBMCs. The receptors shown here come from a male donor in good health and CMV-seronegative. Both conserved end residues are part of each CDR3. D genes are given only for firm matches. A row's size may be missing; if present it is once, few, many or a size class.

v_gene,abundance,j_gene,d_gene,CDR3nt,CDR3aa
TRBV4-3,-,TRBJ1-6,-,TGCGCCAGCAGCCGGCAGGGAACCTATAATTCACCCCTCCACTTT,CASSRQGTYNSPLHF
TRBV9,few,TRBJ2-1,TRBD2,TGTGCCAGCAGCTTCCTAGCGGGGGTAAACAATGAGCAGTTCTTC,CASSFLAGVNNEQFF
TRBV30,-,TRBJ1-1,-,TGTGCCTGGAGTGTAGTGGGCTTCACTGAAGCTTTCTTT,CAWSVVGFTEAFF
TRBV28,-,TRBJ1-5,-,TGTGCCAGCAGTTACGGTCAGCCCCAGCATTTT,CASSYGQPQHF
TRBV19,-,TRBJ2-1,TRBD2,TGTGCCAGTAGTATCTTGCCTAGCGGGGGACCTCACAATGAGCAGTTCTTC,CASSILPSGGPHNEQFF
TRBV28,-,TRBJ1-2,-,TGTGCCAGCAGTTCCTACAACTATGGCTACACCTTC,CASSSYNYGYTF
TRBV4-1,few,TRBJ2-3,TRBD1,TGCGCCAGCAGAAACAGGGGGGGCACAGATACGCAGTATTTT,CASRNRGGTDTQYF
TRBV29-1,-,TRBJ2-7,TRBD2,TGCAGCGTGAAGGGAGGGTCCTACGAGCAGTACTTC,CSVKGGSYEQYF
TRBV5-1,-,TRBJ1-1,-,TGCGCCAGCAGTGTGGACAGGAACACTGAAGCTTTCTTT,CASSVDRNTEAFF
TRBV6-5,-,TRBJ2-5,TRBD1,TGTGCCAGCAGTTACTTCGGACAGGGGCCGTCAGGGCAGTACTTC,CASSYFGQGPSGQYF
TRBV7-9,-,TRBJ2-1,TRBD1,TGTGCCAGCAGCCCCGACAGGGGTAGAGGGAATGGGGAGCAGTTCTTC,CASSPDRGRGNGEQFF
TRBV6-7,once,TRBJ2-7,TRBD1,TGTGCCAGCACGGGACAGGAGACTAACGAGCAGTACTTC,CASTGQETNEQYF
TRBV30,-,TRBJ2-3,-,TGTGCCTGGACCATAGGAGGGGTTGATACGCAGTATTTT,CAWTIGGVDTQYF
TRBV7-9,few,TRBJ1-6,TRBD1,TGTGCCAGCAGCCCGGGACAGGGGACTTATAATTCACCCCTCCACTTT,CASSPGQGTYNSPLHF
TRBV11-2,-,TRBJ1-1,-,TGTGCCAGCAGCTTGGGGGGGCATGAAGCTTTCTTT,CASSLGGHEAFF
TRBV20-1,-,TRBJ1-2,-,TGCAGTGCTCAACCGGTTTATGGCTACACCTTC,CSAQPVYGYTF